The sequence of this TCR beta chain was determined in a study of shared clonotypes between healthy human individuals. Broader study findings: Among the subsets, naive ones generally showed larger estimated richness than memory ones. Clonotypes not shared had lower generation probabilities than those common to all four donors.

The authors ran the assay at deep level. Method: immunoSEQ multiplex PCR; TCRdb's copy keeps in-frame clones and lacks some. The repertoire holds roughly 2.5 million clones, with around nine tenths as singletons. This CDR3 spans 14 amino acids. From germline, CDR1 is ENHRY and CDR2 SYGVKD. V lost 6 bases and J lost 0, with 11 bases in between. As to this clone: Its target is unknown.

V gene TRBV10-3 combines with J gene TRBJ1-1; unclear D gene. Sequencing used naive CD4+ T cells sorted from blood. Subset indicated: CD45RA+ positively selected. This TCR was recovered from a man younger than 35 in good health. This CDR3 reads CAIRKTEVNTEAFF. The CDR3 DNA reads TGTGCCATCAGGAAGACGGAGGTGAACACTGAAGCTTTCTTT.